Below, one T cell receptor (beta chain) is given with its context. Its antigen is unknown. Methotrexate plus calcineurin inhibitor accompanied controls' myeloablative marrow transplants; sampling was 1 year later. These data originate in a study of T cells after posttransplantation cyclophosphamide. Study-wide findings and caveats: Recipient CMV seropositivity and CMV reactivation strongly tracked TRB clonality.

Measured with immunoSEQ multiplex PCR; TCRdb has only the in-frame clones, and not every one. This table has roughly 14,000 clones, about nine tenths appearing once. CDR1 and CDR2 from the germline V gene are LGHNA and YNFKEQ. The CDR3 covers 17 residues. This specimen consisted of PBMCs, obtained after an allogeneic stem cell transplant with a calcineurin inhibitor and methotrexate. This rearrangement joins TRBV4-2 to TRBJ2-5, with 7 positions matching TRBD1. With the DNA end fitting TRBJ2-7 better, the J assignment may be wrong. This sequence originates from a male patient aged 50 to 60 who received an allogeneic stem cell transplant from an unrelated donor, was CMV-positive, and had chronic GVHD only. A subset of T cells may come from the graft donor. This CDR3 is CASSLYYRQGSGYEQYF. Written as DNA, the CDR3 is TGTGCCAGCAGCCTCTACTATCGACAGGGATCAGGGTACGAGCAGTACTTC.